This T cell receptor beta chain was captured by sequencing in a study of OX40 agonist ivuxolimab in advanced cancers. TCRdb keeps only in-frame clones here, not all; method: immunoSEQ multiplex PCR. The sample lists 65,000 to 85,000 clones, roughly 91% seen once, with roughly 13% in the top ten. The CDR3 has 15 residues. Germline V gene data show CDR1 as SNHLY and CDR2 as FYNNEI. The ends lost 5 bases at V and 5 bases at J; junction bases unmatched: 9. Specimen: CD4+ or CD8+ T cells sorted from blood, collected in a trial of the OX40 agonist ivuxolimab. The source is an adult with an advanced solid tumor such as melanoma, head and neck, liver or kidney cancer. The V gene is TRBV2, the J gene TRBJ2-1, with 7 bases matching TRBD1. The CDR3: CASSRQGDTNNEQFF. The DNA for the CDR3 is TGTGCCAGCAGTCGACAGGGAGATACGAACAATGAGCAGTTCTTC.